A single sample gave rise to the 22 T cell receptor beta chains below, sequenced in a study of regulatory T cells in long-lasting Graves disease. HTBI primers from iRepertoire and Arm-PCR of CDR3 regions yielded the TCR beta libraries. TCRdb itself ran the multiplex PCR reads through MiXCR, one entry per CDR3 protein. The table includes about 460,000 distinct CDR3 sequences, around 15% detected once. Time point: newly diagnosed GD, antithyroid drugs for less than 3 months. Following extraction of RNA from PBMCs, that RNA was used to make the TCR library. The same sample was also used in a study of T cells in Graves' hyperthyroidism and ophthalmopathy.

Material: peripheral blood mononuclear cells (PBMCs), obtained at new diagnosis, from a patient treated with antithyroid drugs. Receptors were obtained from a woman in her fifties or sixties with Graves disease.

This clonotype appeared many times. The chain carries TRBV20-1 and TRBJ2-1, with TRBD2 as a possible D gene (6 bases). The germline V and J ends were trimmed by 0 bases and 5 bases, with 20 bases remaining between them. The CDR3 is 17 residues long. Germline V CDR1 and CDR2: DFQATT, SNEGSKA (reference sequence). The CDR3 sequence is CSARDLVRLATDNEQFF. The CDR3 DNA reads as TGCAGTGCTAGAGATCTCGTGCGTCTAGCGACAGACAATGAGCAGTTCTTC.

Comments on this clonotype: Possible read error: a much larger clone is one base away. The chain uses TRBV3-1 and TRBJ2-7; a weak D match, TRBD1 (6 bases). Germline CDR1 LGHDT, CDR2 YNNKEL (reference sequence). Trimming removed 1 base from V and 0 bases from J, with 13 bases in between. The CDR3 runs to 16 residues. The CDR3 DNA sequence: TGTGCCAGCAGCCAAGTTACTCCGACAGGCTCCTACGAGCAGTACTTC. It is translated as CASSQVTPTGSYEQYF.

Worth noting for this clonotype: A much larger clonotype is one base distant, so this may be a read error. The chain links TRBV18 to TRBJ2-5, with 8 bases lining up with TRBD1. Germline V CDR1 and CDR2: KGHSH, LQKENI. J lost 4 bases, V lost 2 bases, and 6 bases had no gene match. The length of the CDR3 is 15 residues. CDR3 sequence (DNA): TGTGCCAGCTCACCAAACCCAGGGGGCCCAGAGACCCAGTACTTC. Amino acid sequence: CASSPNPGGPETQYF. Full variable domain (remainder filled in from reference TRBV18 and TRBJ2-5): NAGVMQNPRHLVRRRGQEARLRCSPMKGHSHVYWYRQLPEEGLKFMVYLQKENIIDESGMPKERFSAEFPKEGPSILRIQQVVRGDSAAYFCASSPNPGGPETQYFGPGTRLLVL.

This clonotype has a count of ten or more. The chain has TRBV7-8 and TRBJ2-7; D gene uncertain. Per germline, CDR1 SGHVS and CDR2 FQNEAQ. CDR3 length: 13 residues. Deletions cut 0 bases from V and 2 bases from J, with 5 bases between. The CDR3 here is CASSLARAYEQYF. The DNA of the CDR3 is TGTGCCAGCAGCTTAGCTCGGGCCTACGAGCAGTACTTC.

This clonotype was seen a handful of times. The chain combines TRBV7-2 with TRBJ2-3; tentative D call: TRBD2 (6 bases). Trimming took 5 bases from V and 8 from J, leaving 26 bases between them. The CDR3 covers 17 residues. Germline V gives CDR1 SGHTA, CDR2 FQGNSA. The DNA for the CDR3 is TGTGCCAGCAGCCCCTCGGGCGGGGCGGCTACCCGTGGTACGCAGTATTTT. The encoded protein is CASSPSGGAATRGTQYF.

This clonotype was counted ten times or more. V and J are TRBV12-3 or TRBV12-4 and TRBJ2-3; 7 bases map to TRBD2. This CDR3 has 14 residues. Germline trimming cut 3 bases from V and 2 bases from J; bases unmatched to any gene: 2. The CDR3 DNA is TGTGCCAGCAGTTTGGGGACTACCACAGATACGCAGTATTTT. This codes for CASSLGTTTDTQYF.

Only a few counts were recorded for this clonotype. The chain has TRBV28 and TRBJ2-3, with 7 bases aligning to TRBD1. The V segment lost 3 bases and the J segment 0 bases; nucleotides outside the gene matches: 6. This CDR3 contains 16 residues. Germline-derived CDR1 and CDR2 are MDHEN and SYDVKM. The CDR3 loop reads CASSLGDSRSTDTQYF. CDR3 in DNA: TGTGCCAGCAGTTTGGGGGACAGTAGGAGCACAGATACGCAGTATTTT.

This clonotype appeared many times. As DNA, the CDR3 is TGTGCCAGCAGTTTCAGCAGGGTCCCATATCAGAATCAGCCCCAGCATTTT. Translated: CASSFSRVPYQNQPQHF. The chain uses TRBV28 and TRBJ1-5, with D possibly being TRBD1 (5 bases). This CDR3 contains 17 residues. V lost 3 bases and J 4 bases, leaving 19 bases between the germline ends. Germline CDR1 MDHEN, CDR2 SYDVKM.

The V gene is TRBV11-2, the J gene TRBJ2-1; TRBD2 matches at 11 bases. V was clipped by 3 bases and J by 7 bases; unmatched bases: 8. The CDR3 contains 16 residues. In germline, CDR1 is SGHAT, CDR2 FQNNGV. CDR3 residues: CASSLAASGRPNEQFF. The DNA of the CDR3 is TGTGCCAGCAGCTTGGCCGCTAGCGGGAGGCCGAATGAGCAGTTCTTC. The full variable domain, its missing parts supplied by reference TRBV11-2 and TRBJ2-1, is EAGVAQSPRYKIIEKRQSVAFWCNPISGHATLYWYQQILGQGPKLLIQFQNNGVVDDSQLPKDRFSAERLKGVDSTLKIQPAKLEDSAVYLCASSLAASGRPNEQFFGPGTRLTVL.

The table lists this clonotype with a few counts. At one boundary the junction diverges from the germline segment, which might be a read error. The chain combines TRBV6-1 with TRBJ2-3; TRBD2 aligns across 13 bases. The CDR3 is made up of 17 amino acids. Per the germline V gene, CDR1 is MNHNS and CDR2 is SASEGT. DNA of the CDR3: TGTCCCAGCTCCCCCGGGACTAGCGGGAACCGCACAGATACGCAGTATTTT. Translated: CPSSPGTSGNRTDTQYF.

The rearrangement links TRBV3-1 to TRBJ2-7; TRBD2 matches at 11 bases. This CDR3 is built from 15 residues. V shed 4 bases and J 4 bases; nucleotides not matched to a gene: 6. Germline CDR1 is LGHDT and CDR2 is YNNKEL (reference sequence). The DNA for the CDR3 is TGTGCCAGCAGCCCGGTAGCGGGAGGGCCGTACGAGCAGTACTTC. Translating gives CASSPVAGGPYEQYF.

This clonotype was seen a handful of times. V and J are TRBV27 and TRBJ2-1; 8 bases match TRBD2. Looked up from germline, CDR1 is MNHEY and CDR2 is SMNVEV (reference sequence). Trimming removed 6 bases from V and 9 bases from J; junction bases left unmatched: 10. The length of the CDR3 is 14 residues. DNA for the CDR3: TGTGCCAGCAGACTAGGACTAGCCCCCTCTGAGCAGTTCTTC. Residues: CASRLGLAPSEQFF.

This clonotype was seen many times. The J gene is TRBJ2-7, the V gene TRBV5-4, with D perhaps matching TRBD1 (5 bases). The CDR3 consists of 14 residues. V lost 0 bases and J lost 3, with 10 bases in between. Germline assignment: CDR1 SGHNT and CDR2 YYREEE (reference sequence). CDR3 DNA sequence: TGTGCCAGCAGCTTGGAAGGGGTAGTCTACGAGCAGTACTTC. As protein: CASSLEGVVYEQYF.

This clonotype was detected only a few times. The chain uses TRBV11-2 and TRBJ2-5; TRBD2 matches 7 bases. The V gene end was trimmed by 0 bases and the J gene end by 5 bases; junction bases not matched to a gene: 9. Germline-derived CDR1 and CDR2 are SGHAT and FQNNGV. This CDR3 has 16 amino acids. The chain's CDR3 is CASSLEVAGAGETQYF. CDR3 DNA sequence: TGTGCCAGCAGCTTAGAAGTGGCGGGAGCGGGGGAGACCCAGTACTTC.

This clonotype was counted between two and nine times. V usage is TRBV7-3 and J usage is TRBJ2-1; 10 nucleotides match TRBD2. Germline CDR1 reads SGHTA; CDR2 reads FQGTGA. The V gene end was trimmed by 5 bases and the J gene end by 8 bases; junction bases not matched to a gene: 9. CDR3 size: 15 residues. The CDR3 nucleotides read TGTGCCAGCAGCCCACAAGCGGGAGGGACCGATGAGCAGTTCTTC. Its translation: CASSPQAGGTDEQFF.

In this sample, this clonotype turned up many times. V usage is TRBV20-1 and J usage is TRBJ2-1; tentatively, D is TRBD1 (6 bases). Germline V gene data show CDR1 as DFQATT and CDR2 as SNEGSKA (reference sequence). The V end was cut by 5 bases, the J end by 3 bases, with 14 bases between. The CDR3 totals 14 residues. This CDR3 reads CSARGHSFYNEQFF. For the CDR3, the DNA is TGCAGTGCTCGGGGACACTCCTTCTACAATGAGCAGTTCTTC.

The chain recombines TRBV28 with TRBJ2-2; 9 bases align to TRBD1. Germline V lookup: CDR1 MDHEN, CDR2 SYDVKM. Trimming took 7 bases from V and 4 from J; bases not matched to a gene: 7. This CDR3 spans 15 amino acids. The CDR3 DNA follows: TGTGCCAGCAAACTACAGGGGGCCGGCACCGGGGAGCTGTTTTTT. This sequence encodes CASKLQGAGTGELFF.

This clonotype was seen at least ten times. V usage is TRBV20-1 and J usage is TRBJ2-7; 10 bases agree with TRBD1. CDR3 size: 16 residues. CDR1 is DFQATT and CDR2 is SNEGSKA in the germline V gene (reference sequence). Losses at the gene ends were 0 bases for V and 2 bases for J; bases not matched to a gene: 7. CDR3 in amino acids: CSARDEVGQGPYEQYF. CDR3 DNA: TGCAGTGCTAGAGATGAGGTGGGACAGGGGCCCTACGAGCAGTACTTC.

Many counts were recorded for this clonotype. This rearrangement joins TRBV6-1 to TRBJ1-1; D gene ambiguous. Between the trimmed V and J ends, which lost 6 bases and 5 bases, there was a span of 7 bases. CDR1 is MNHNS and CDR2 is SASEGT in the germline V gene. The CDR3 sequence is 11 residues long. This chain's CDR3 is CASRHGTEAFF. The DNA for the CDR3 is TGTGCCAGCAGACACGGAACTGAAGCTTTCTTT.

This clonotype was counted at least ten times. V gene TRBV28 combines with J gene TRBJ2-2, with D unclear. Germline assignment: CDR1 MDHEN and CDR2 SYDVKM. This CDR3 has 15 residues. V was pared by 7 bases and J by 0 bases, with 12 bases between. DNA for the CDR3: TGTGCCAGCACTCTTCGCAGAGCGAACACCGGGGAGCTGTTTTTT. Its translation: CASTLRRANTGELFF.

This clonotype turned up a few times. A far larger clone is off by one base, so a read error is likely. The rearrangement joins TRBV28 to TRBJ1-2; TRBD1 aligns across 7 bases. Germline V gives CDR1 MDHEN, CDR2 SYDVKM. CDR3 length: 12 amino acids. The V and J ends lost 6 bases and 4 bases, in that order; junction bases with no gene match: 2. In nucleotides, the CDR3 is TGTGCCAGCAGAGGGACAGCCTATGGCTACACCTTC. Amino acid sequence: CASRGTAYGYTF.

This clonotype was seen ten or more times. CDR3 loop: CASSGSGVFNEQFF. DNA for the CDR3: TGTGCCAGCAGTGGTAGCGGGGTCTTTAATGAGCAGTTCTTC. The gene calls are TRBV6-1 and TRBJ2-1, with 8 bases matching TRBD2. V shed 4 bases, J shed 7 bases, and the junction held 6 bases outside the gene matches. The CDR3 has 14 residues. CDR1 is MNHNS, CDR2 SASEGT, per germline.